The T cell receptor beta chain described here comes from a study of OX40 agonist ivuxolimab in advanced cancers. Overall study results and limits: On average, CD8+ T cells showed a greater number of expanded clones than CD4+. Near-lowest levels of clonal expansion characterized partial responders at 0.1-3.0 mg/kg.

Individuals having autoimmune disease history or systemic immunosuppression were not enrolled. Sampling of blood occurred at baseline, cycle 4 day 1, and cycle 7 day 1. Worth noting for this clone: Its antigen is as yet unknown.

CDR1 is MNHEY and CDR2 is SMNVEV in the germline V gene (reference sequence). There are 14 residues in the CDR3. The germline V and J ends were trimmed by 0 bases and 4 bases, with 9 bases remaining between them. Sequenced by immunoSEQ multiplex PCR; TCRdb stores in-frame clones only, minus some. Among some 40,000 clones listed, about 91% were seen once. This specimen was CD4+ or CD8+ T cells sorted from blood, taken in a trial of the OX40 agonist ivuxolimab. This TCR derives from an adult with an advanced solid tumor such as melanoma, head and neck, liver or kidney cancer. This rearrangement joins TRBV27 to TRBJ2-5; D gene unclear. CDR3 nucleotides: TGTGCCAGCAGTTTATCGGCGCAGCGAGAGACCCAGTACTTC. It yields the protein CASSLSAQRETQYF.